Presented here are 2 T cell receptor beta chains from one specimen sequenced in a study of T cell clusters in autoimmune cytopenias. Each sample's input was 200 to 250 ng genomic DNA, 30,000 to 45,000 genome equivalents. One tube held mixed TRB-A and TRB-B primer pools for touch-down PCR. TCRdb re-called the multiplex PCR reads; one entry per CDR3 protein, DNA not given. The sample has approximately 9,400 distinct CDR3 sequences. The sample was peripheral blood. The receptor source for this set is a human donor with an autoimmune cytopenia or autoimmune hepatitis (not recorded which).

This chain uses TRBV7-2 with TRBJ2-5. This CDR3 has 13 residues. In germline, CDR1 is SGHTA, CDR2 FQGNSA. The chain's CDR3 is CASSLSVLETQYF.

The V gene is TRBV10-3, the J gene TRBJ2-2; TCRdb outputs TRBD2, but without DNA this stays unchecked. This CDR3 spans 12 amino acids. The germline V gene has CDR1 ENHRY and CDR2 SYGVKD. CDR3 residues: CATSGATGELFF.